The rows below give T cell receptor beta chains drawn from one sample of a study of Ad26.COV2.S vaccination and SARS-CoV-2 variants. Method: immunoSEQ multiplex PCR; TCRdb's copy keeps in-frame clones and lacks some. In the table there are some 350,000 clones, about 91% of which are singletons. The sample here was peripheral blood, taken after recovery from COVID-19. These receptors all stem from a human donor who had recovered from COVID-19. The CDR3 runs from the conserved cysteine through the conserved F or W. D genes are given only for firm matches. The listing skips clone size in some rows; elsewhere it reads once, few, many or a size class.

J gene	clone size	D gene	V gene	CDR3 protein	CDR3 DNA
TRBJ2-1	.	TRBD2	TRBV4-1	CASSQGLAGTNYNEQFF	TGCGCCAGCAGCCAAGGGCTAGCGGGGACGAACTACAATGAGCAGTTCTTC
TRBJ2-7	.	.	TRBV19	CASSMGHREYEQYF	TGTGCCAGTAGTATGGGTCACAGGGAGTACGAGCAGTACTTC
TRBJ2-2	.	.	TRBV5-1	CASSVAHTGRFTGELFF	TGCGCCAGCAGCGTAGCTCATACGGGGCGGTTTACCGGGGAGCTGTTTTTT
TRBJ2-7	.	.	TRBV18	CASSPPGARYEQYF	TGTGCCAGCTCACCACCGGGGGCCAGGTACGAGCAGTACTTC
TRBJ2-7	.	.	TRBV4-3	CASSQGLTTSSYEQYF	TGCGCCAGCAGCCAAGGCCTAACTACCTCCTCCTACGAGCAGTACTTC
TRBJ1-1	.	.	TRBV6-6	CASSYSQLNTEAFF	TGTGCCAGCAGTTACTCGCAGTTGAACACTGAAGCTTTCTTT
TRBJ2-7	.	TRBD1	TRBV6-2/TRBV6-3	CASSYHRLEQGPEQYF	TGTGCCAGCAGTTACCACCGGCTGGAACAGGGGCCTGAGCAGTACTTC
TRBJ1-1	.	.	TRBV19	CASSINENRNAEAFF	TGTGCCAGTAGTATTAACGAGAACCGGAACGCTGAAGCTTTCTTT
TRBJ1-1	.	.	TRBV6-5	CASRQGSRPEAFF	TGTGCCAGCAGACAGGGTTCAAGGCCTGAAGCTTTCTTT
TRBJ1-5	.	.	TRBV6-1	CASSDREPQHF	TGTGCCAGCAGTGACAGGGAGCCCCAGCATTTT
TRBJ2-7	.	.	TRBV5-6	CASSSPRAGYEQYF	TGTGCCAGCAGCTCCCCCCGAGCTGGCTACGAGCAGTACTTC
TRBJ2-7	.	.	TRBV27	CASSPQGGSYEQYF	TGTGCCAGCAGCCCACAGGGAGGATCCTACGAGCAGTACTTC
TRBJ1-2	.	.	TRBV6-2/TRBV6-3	CASSYLQPGRNGYTF	TGTGCCAGCAGTTACCTTCAACCGGGAAGGAATGGCTACACCTTC
TRBJ1-3	.	.	TRBV6-6	CASSYSSTVSGNTIYF	TGTGCCAGCAGTTACTCGTCGACAGTATCTGGAAACACCATATATTTT
TRBJ2-7	.	.	TRBV7-2	CASNQGGKRSYEQYF	TGTGCCAGCAACCAGGGTGGTAAGCGGTCCTACGAGCAGTACTTC
TRBJ1-5	.	TRBD1	TRBV10-3	CAISDLGQGNQPQHF	TGTGCCATCAGTGACCTCGGACAGGGCAATCAGCCCCAGCATTTT
TRBJ1-4	.	TRBD1	TRBV10-3	CAIKPGQGDEKLFF	TGTGCCATCAAGCCGGGACAGGGTGACGAAAAACTGTTTTTT
TRBJ2-1	.	.	TRBV6-5	CASTPQGGAHNEQFF	TGTGCCAGCACCCCGCAGGGGGGGGCCCACAATGAGCAGTTCTTC
TRBJ1-4	.	.	TRBV4-1	CASSQGWGSNEKLFF	TGCGCCAGCAGCCAAGGATGGGGCAGTAATGAAAAACTGTTTTTT
TRBJ2-7	.	.	TRBV6-5	CASIRQDTYEQYF	TGTGCCAGCATTCGACAGGACACCTACGAGCAGTACTTC
TRBJ2-3	.	.	TRBV25-1	CASSEWLRQGGGDTQYF	TGTGCCAGCAGTGAATGGTTAAGGCAGGGAGGAGGGGATACGCAGTATTTT
TRBJ1-5	.	.	TRBV6-5	CASRQSGAEYQPQHF	TGTGCCAGCAGGCAAAGCGGGGCAGAATATCAGCCCCAGCATTTT
TRBJ1-1	.	.	TRBV4-1	CASSHNGAAFF	TGCGCCAGCAGCCACAATGGGGCGGCTTTCTTT
TRBJ1-1	.	.	TRBV24-1	CATSDFTAMNTEAFF	TGTGCCACCAGTGATTTTACAGCTATGAACACTGAAGCTTTCTTT
TRBJ2-3	.	.	TRBV3-1/TRBV3-2	CASSQGGGPDTQYF	TGTGCCAGCAGCCAAGGGGGGGGCCCAGATACGCAGTATTTT
TRBJ1-4	.	.	TRBV5-6	CASSREVGEKLFF	TGTGCCAGCAGCCGCGAAGTGGGTGAAAAACTGTTTTTT
TRBJ2-2	.	.	TRBV3-1/TRBV3-2	CASSQDIKSGELFF	TGTGCCAGCAGCCAAGATATTAAATCCGGGGAGCTGTTTTTT
TRBJ2-1	once	TRBD1	TRBV29-1	CSAEGQGGYEQFF	TGCAGCGCCGAGGGACAGGGGGGCTATGAGCAGTTCTTC
TRBJ1-1	once	TRBD1	TRBV9	CASSRTGTGGRMNTEAFF	TGTGCCAGCAGCAGAACCGGGACAGGGGGCCGCATGAACACTGAAGCTTTCTTT
TRBJ1-1	.	TRBD1	TRBV10-3	CAISAGQGSTEAFF	TGTGCCATCAGTGCTGGACAGGGGTCAACTGAAGCTTTCTTT
TRBJ1-5	few	TRBD1	TRBV19	CASSIGGQGGQPQHF	TGTGCCAGTAGTATAGGGGGCCAGGGGGGTCAGCCCCAGCATTTT
TRBJ1-2	few	TRBD1	TRBV3-1/TRBV3-2	CASTPGQGDYGYTF	TGTGCCAGCACTCCGGGACAGGGGGACTATGGCTACACCTTC
TRBJ2-3	.	.	TRBV3-1/TRBV3-2	CASSHGRPAASTDTQYF	TGTGCCAGCAGCCACGGTCGGCCAGCGGCGAGCACAGATACGCAGTATTTT
TRBJ1-1	once	.	TRBV27	CASSLSGGGTREAFF	TGTGCCAGCAGTTTATCGGGGGGAGGGACGCGTGAAGCTTTCTTT
TRBJ2-7	.	.	TRBV11-2	CASSLHDSSYEQYF	TGTGCCAGCAGCTTACACGACAGCTCCTACGAGCAGTACTTC
TRBJ2-7	.	.	TRBV27	CASSLLGDSSEQYF	TGTGCCAGCAGTTTACTAGGGGATAGTAGCGAGCAGTACTTC
TRBJ1-5	.	TRBD1	TRBV4-1	CASSPQGQGTNQPQHF	TGCGCCAGCAGCCCTCAAGGACAGGGAACAAATCAGCCCCAGCATTTT
TRBJ2-2	.	TRBD1	TRBV9	CASSVGDSMNTGELFF	TGTGCCAGCAGCGTGGGGGACAGCATGAACACCGGGGAGCTGTTTTTT
TRBJ1-4	.	.	TRBV9	CASSVQGTNEKLFF	TGTGCCAGCAGCGTACAGGGGACTAATGAAAAACTGTTTTTT
TRBJ2-4	.	.	TRBV11-2	CASSSSGSIQYF	TGTGCCAGCAGCTCTTCGGGCAGCATTCAGTACTTC
TRBJ2-5	.	TRBD2	TRBV5-1	CASSLAAGGAKETQYF	TGCGCCAGCAGCTTGGCGGCGGGGGGGGCTAAAGAGACCCAGTACTTC
TRBJ2-2	.	.	TRBV4-2	CASSQGQGVHTGELFF	TGTGCCAGCAGCCAAGGCCAGGGTGTGCACACCGGGGAGCTGTTTTTT
TRBJ2-1	.	.	TRBV5-1	CASSLVTGNSYNEQFF	TGCGCCAGCAGCTTGGTTACAGGGAACTCCTACAATGAGCAGTTCTTC
TRBJ2-3	.	.	TRBV2	CASIRKDTQYF	TGTGCCAGCATTAGGAAGGATACGCAGTATTTT
TRBJ2-1	.	TRBD2	TRBV5-1	CASRGTSGGQSSYNEQFF	TGCGCCAGCAGGGGGACTAGCGGGGGGCAGAGCTCCTACAATGAGCAGTTCTTC
TRBJ2-7	.	TRBD1	TRBV12-5	CASGLVLTQGTYEQYF	TGTGCTAGTGGTTTGGTCCTGACACAGGGGACCTACGAGCAGTACTTC
TRBJ2-7	.	.	TRBV9	CASSGRGQGTFYEQYF	TGTGCCAGCAGCGGCCGTGGTCAGGGGACCTTCTACGAGCAGTACTTC
TRBJ1-5	.	.	TRBV4-3	CASSQGRSINQPQHF	TGCGCCAGCAGCCAGGGACGGAGCATCAATCAGCCCCAGCATTTT
TRBJ1-1	.	.	TRBV14	CASSPNPGHTEAFF	TGTGCCAGCAGCCCAAACCCGGGTCACACTGAAGCTTTCTTT
TRBJ1-1	once	.	TRBV30	CAWSEGCRGNTEAFF	TGTGCCTGGAGCGAGGGGTGTAGGGGGAACACTGAAGCTTTCTTT
TRBJ2-7	.	TRBD1	TRBV15	CATSIARDSYYEQYF	TGTGCCACCAGCATAGCCCGGGACAGCTACTACGAGCAGTACTTC
TRBJ2-2	.	TRBD1	TRBV27	CASSYRGRDTGELFF	TGTGCCAGCAGTTACAGGGGACGGGACACCGGGGAGCTGTTTTTT
TRBJ2-7	.	.	TRBV7-2	CASSLGISRVSYEQYF	TGTGCCAGCAGCTTAGGGATCAGTCGCGTCTCCTACGAGCAGTACTTC
TRBJ1-2	once	.	TRBV5-6	CASSLWGASLNYGYTF	TGTGCCAGCAGCTTGTGGGGGGCATCCTTAAACTATGGCTACACCTTC
TRBJ2-6	.	.	TRBV3-1/TRBV3-2	CASSPIRPGSHMTFSGANVLTF	TGTGCCAGCAGCCCGATAAGGCCGGGATCCCACATGACTTTTTCTGGGGCCAACGTCCTGACTTTC